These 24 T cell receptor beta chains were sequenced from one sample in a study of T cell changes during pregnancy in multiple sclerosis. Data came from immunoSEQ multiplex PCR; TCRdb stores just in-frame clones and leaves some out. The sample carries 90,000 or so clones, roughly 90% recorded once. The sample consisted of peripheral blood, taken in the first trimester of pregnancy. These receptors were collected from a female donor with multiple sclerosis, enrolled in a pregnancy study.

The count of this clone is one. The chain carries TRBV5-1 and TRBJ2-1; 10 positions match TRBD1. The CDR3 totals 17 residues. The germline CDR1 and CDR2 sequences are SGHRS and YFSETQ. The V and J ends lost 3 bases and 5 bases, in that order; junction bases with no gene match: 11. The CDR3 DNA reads TGCGCCAGCAGCTGGGTTGGGGACAGGGGAGGACACAATGAGCAGTTCTTC. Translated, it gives CASSWVGDRGGHNEQFF.

The chain's CDR3 is CAISEAATNTGELFF. The CDR3 DNA follows: TGTGCCATCAGTGAGGCCGCTACGAACACCGGGGAGCTGTTTTTT. V gene TRBV10-3 combines with J gene TRBJ2-2; D gene unclear. V dropped 2 bases and J dropped 0 bases, with 7 bases sitting between them. Germline V gene sequence: CDR1 ENHRY, CDR2 SYGVKD. The CDR3 loop spans 15 amino acids.

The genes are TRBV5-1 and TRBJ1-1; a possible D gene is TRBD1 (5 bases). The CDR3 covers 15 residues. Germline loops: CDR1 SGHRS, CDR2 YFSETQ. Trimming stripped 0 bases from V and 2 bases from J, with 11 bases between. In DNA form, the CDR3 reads TGCGCCAGCAGCTTGGGGACTACAGGAAACACTGAAGCTTTCTTT. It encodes CASSLGTTGNTEAFF. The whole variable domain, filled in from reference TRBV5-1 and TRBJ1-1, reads KAGVTQTPRYLIKTRGQQVTLSCSPISGHRSVSWYQQTPGQGLQFLFEYFSETQRNKGNFPGRFSGRQFSNSRSEMNVSTLELGDSALYLCASSLGTTGNTEAFFGQGTRLTVV.

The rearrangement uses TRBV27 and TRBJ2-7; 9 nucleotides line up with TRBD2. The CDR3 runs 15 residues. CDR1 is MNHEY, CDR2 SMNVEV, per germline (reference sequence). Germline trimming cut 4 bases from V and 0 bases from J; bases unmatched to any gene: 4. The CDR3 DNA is TGTGCCAGCAGTTGGACTAGCGCGAGCTCCTACGAGCAGTACTTC. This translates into CASSWTSASSYEQYF.

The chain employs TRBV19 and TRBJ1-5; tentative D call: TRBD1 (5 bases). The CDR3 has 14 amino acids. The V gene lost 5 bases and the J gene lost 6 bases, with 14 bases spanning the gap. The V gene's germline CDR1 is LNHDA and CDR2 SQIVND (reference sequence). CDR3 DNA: TGTGCCAGTAGTGCCTCAGGGATTCCTCAGCCCCAGCATTTT. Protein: CASSASGIPQPQHF. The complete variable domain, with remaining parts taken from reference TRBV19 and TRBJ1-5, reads DGGITQSPKYLFRKEGQNVTLSCEQNLNHDAMYWYRQDPGQGLRLIYYSQIVNDFQKGDIAEGYSVSREKKESFPLTVTSAQKNPTAFYLCASSASGIPQPQHFGDGTRLSIL.

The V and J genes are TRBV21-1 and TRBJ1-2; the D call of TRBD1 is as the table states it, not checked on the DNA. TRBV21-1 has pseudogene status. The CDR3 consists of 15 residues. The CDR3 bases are TGTGCCAGCAGCTCCCTCTCGACAGGGGGCGGTGGCTACACCTTC. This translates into CASSSLSTGGGGYTF.

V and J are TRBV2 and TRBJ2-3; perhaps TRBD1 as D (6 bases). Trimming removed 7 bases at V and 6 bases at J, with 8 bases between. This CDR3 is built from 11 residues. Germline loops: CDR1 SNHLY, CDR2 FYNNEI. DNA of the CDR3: TGTGCCAGCAAGGACAGCGATACGCAGTATTTT. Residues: CASKDSDTQYF.

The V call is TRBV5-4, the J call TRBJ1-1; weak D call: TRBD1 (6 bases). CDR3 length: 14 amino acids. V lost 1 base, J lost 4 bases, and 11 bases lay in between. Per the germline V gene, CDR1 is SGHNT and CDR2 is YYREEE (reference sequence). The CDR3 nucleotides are TGTGCCAGCAGCTTGCGACAGGACCCCACTGAAGCTTTCTTT. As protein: CASSLRQDPTEAFF.

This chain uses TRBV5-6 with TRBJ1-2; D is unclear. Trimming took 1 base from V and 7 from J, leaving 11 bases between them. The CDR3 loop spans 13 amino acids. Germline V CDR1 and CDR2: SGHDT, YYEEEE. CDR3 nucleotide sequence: TGTGCCAGCAGCTTGTCCCGGCGGAGTGGCTACACCTTC. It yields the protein CASSLSRRSGYTF.

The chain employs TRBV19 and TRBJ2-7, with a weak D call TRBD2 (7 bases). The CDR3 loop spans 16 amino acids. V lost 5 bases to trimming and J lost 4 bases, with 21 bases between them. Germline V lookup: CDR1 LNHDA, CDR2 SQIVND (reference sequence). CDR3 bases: TGTGCCAGTAGTGACCCGAACGGAGGGAGGGGGTACGAGCAGTACTTC. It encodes CASSDPNGGRGYEQYF. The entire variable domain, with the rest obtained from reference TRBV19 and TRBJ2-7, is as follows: DGGITQSPKYLFRKEGQNVTLSCEQNLNHDAMYWYRQDPGQGLRLIYYSQIVNDFQKGDIAEGYSVSREKKESFPLTVTSAQKNPTAFYLCASSDPNGGRGYEQYFGPGTRLTVT.

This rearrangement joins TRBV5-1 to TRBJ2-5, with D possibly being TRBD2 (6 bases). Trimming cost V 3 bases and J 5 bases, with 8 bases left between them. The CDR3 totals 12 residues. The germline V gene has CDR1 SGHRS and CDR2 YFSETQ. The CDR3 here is CASSWRGETQYF. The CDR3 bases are TGCGCCAGCAGCTGGAGGGGTGAGACCCAGTACTTC. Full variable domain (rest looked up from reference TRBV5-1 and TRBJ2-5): KAGVTQTPRYLIKTRGQQVTLSCSPISGHRSVSWYQQTPGQGLQFLFEYFSETQRNKGNFPGRFSGRQFSNSRSEMNVSTLELGDSALYLCASSWRGETQYFGPGTRLLVL.

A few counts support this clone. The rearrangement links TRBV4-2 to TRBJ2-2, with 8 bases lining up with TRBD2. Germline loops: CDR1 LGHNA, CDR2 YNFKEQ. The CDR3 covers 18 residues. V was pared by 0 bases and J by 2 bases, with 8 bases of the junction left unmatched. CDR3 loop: CASSQDPTAGGNTGELFF. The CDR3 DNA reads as TGTGCCAGCAGCCAAGATCCCACGGCGGGAGGTAACACCGGGGAGCTGTTTTTT.

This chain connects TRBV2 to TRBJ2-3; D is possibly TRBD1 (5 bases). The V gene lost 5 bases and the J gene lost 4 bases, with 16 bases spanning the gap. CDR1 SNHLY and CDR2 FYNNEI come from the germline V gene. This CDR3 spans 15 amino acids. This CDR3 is CASSPWPGWSDTQYF. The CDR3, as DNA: TGTGCCAGCAGTCCGTGGCCAGGGTGGTCAGATACGCAGTATTTT.

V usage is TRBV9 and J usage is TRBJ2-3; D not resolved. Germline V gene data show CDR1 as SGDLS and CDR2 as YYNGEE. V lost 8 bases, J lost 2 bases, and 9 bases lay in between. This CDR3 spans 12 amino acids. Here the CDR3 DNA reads TGTGCCAGTCAGCGAGACACAGATACGCAGTATTTT. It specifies CASQRDTDTQYF. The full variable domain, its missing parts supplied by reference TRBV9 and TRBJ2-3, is DSGVTQTPKHLITATGQRVTLRCSPRSGDLSVYWYQQSLDQGLQFLIQYYNGEERAKGNILERFSAQQFPDLHSELNLSSLELGDSALYFCASQRDTDTQYFGPGTRLTVL.

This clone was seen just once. The CDR3 loop is CASPPGWRDEQFF. CDR3 DNA: TGTGCCAGCCCCCCCGGATGGCGGGATGAGCAGTTCTTC. V gene TRBV28 combines with J gene TRBJ2-1; D possibly corresponds to TRBD2 (5 bases). Germline loops: CDR1 MDHEN, CDR2 SYDVKM. This CDR3 is built from 13 residues. Trimming took off 8 bases at V and 8 bases at J, with 16 bases between the two ends. Variable domain in full (rest from reference TRBV28 and TRBJ2-1): DVKVTQSSRYLVKRTGEKVFLECVQDMDHENMFWYRQDPGLGLRLIYFSYDVKMKEKGDIPEGYSVSREKKERFSLILESASTNQTSMYLCASPPGWRDEQFFGPGTRLTVL.

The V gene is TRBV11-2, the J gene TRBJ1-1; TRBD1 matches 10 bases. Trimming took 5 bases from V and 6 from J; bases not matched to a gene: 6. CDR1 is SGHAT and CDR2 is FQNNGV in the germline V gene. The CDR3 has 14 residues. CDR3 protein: CASSPGQGGSEAFF. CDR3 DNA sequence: TGTGCCAGCAGCCCAGGACAGGGGGGTTCTGAAGCTTTCTTT.

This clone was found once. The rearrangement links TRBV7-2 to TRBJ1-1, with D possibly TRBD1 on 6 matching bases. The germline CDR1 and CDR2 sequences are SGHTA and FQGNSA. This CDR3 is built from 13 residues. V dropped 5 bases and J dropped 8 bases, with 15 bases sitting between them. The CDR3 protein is CASSVIQGQEAFF. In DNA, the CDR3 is TGTGCCAGCAGCGTAATACAGGGCCAGGAAGCTTTCTTT.

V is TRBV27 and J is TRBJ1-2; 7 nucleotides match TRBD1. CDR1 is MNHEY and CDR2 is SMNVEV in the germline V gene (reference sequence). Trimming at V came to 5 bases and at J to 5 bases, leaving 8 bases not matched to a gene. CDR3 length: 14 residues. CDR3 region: CASSLNRGVYGYTF. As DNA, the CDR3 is TGTGCCAGCAGTCTAAACAGGGGCGTTTATGGCTACACCTTC.

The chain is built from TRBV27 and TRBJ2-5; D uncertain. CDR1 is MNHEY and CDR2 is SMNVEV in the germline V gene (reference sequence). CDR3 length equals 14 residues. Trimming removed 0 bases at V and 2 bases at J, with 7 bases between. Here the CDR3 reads CASSLSPGQETQYF. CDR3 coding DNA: TGTGCCAGCAGTTTATCCCCCGGTCAAGAGACCCAGTACTTC.

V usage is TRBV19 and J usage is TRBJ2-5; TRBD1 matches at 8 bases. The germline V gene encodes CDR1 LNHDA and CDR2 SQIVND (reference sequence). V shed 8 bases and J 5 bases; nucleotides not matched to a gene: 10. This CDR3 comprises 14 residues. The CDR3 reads CASSPGGARETQYF. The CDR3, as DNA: TGTGCCAGTTCGCCAGGGGGCGCAAGGGAGACCCAGTACTTC.

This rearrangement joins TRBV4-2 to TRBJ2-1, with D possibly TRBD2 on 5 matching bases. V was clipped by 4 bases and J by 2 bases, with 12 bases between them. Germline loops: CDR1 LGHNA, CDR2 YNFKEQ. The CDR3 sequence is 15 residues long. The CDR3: CASSPPGIPYNEQFF. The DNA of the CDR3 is TGTGCCAGCAGCCCACCCGGGATCCCCTACAATGAGCAGTTCTTC.

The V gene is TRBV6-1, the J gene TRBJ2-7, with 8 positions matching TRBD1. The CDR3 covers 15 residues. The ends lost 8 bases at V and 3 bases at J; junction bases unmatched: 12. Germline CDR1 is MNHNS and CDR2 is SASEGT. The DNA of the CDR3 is TGTGCCAGCGTCGGGGGACAGGCACGAGACTACGAGCAGTACTTC. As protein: CASVGGQARDYEQYF.

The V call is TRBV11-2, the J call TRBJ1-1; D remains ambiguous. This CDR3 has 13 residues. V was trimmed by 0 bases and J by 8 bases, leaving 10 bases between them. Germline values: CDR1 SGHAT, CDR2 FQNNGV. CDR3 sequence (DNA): TGTGCCAGCAGCTTAGATCTAGGAGGGGAAGCTTTCTTT. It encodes CASSLDLGGEAFF.

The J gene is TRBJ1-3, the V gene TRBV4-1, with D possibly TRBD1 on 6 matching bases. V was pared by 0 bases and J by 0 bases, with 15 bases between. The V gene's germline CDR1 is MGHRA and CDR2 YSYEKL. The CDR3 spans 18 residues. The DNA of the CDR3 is TGCGCCAGCAGCCAAGATCGGGGGGGGCTTTCCTCTGGAAACACCATATATTTT. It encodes CASSQDRGGLSSGNTIYF.